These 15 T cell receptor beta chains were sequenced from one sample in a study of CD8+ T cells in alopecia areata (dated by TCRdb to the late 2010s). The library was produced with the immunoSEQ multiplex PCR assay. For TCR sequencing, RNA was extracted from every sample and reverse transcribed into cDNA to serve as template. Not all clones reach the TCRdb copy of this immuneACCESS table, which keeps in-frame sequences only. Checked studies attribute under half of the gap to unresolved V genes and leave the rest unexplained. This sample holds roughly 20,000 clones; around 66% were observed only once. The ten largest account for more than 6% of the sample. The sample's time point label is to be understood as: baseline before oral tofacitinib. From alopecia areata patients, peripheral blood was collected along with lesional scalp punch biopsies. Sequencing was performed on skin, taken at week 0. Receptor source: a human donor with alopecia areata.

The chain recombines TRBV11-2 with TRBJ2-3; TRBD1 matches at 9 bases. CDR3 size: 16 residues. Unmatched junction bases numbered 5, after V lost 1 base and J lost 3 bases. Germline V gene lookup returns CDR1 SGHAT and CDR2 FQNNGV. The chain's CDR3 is CASSLVGQGFTDTQYF. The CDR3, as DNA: TGTGCCAGCAGCTTAGTGGGACAGGGTTTTACAGATACGCAGTATTTT.

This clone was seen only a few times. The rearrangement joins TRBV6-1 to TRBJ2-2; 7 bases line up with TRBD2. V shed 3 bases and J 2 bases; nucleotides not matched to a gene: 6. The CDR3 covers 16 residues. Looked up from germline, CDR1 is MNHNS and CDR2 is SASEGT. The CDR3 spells CASSDTGLTNTGELFF. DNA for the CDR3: TGTGCCAGCAGTGATACGGGACTAACAAACACCGGGGAGCTGTTTTTT.

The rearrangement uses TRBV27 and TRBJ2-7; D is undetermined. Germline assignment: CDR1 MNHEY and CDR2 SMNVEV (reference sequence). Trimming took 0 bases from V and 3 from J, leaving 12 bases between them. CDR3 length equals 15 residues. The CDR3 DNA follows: TGTGCCAGCAGTTTATCGCCGCGTGGGGACTACGAGCAGTACTTC. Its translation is CASSLSPRGDYEQYF.

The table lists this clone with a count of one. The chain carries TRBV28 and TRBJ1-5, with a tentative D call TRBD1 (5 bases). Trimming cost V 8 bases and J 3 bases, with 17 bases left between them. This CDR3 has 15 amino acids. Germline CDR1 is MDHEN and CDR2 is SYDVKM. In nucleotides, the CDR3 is TGTGCCAGCCTAGGGGCGTTCGAGAACAATCAGCCCCAGCATTTT. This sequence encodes CASLGAFENNQPQHF.

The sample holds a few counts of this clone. CDR3 residues: CASSLVVRTTNTGELFF. The DNA for the CDR3 is TGTGCCAGCAGCTTAGTGGTCCGGACAACGAACACCGGGGAGCTGTTTTTT. The V call is TRBV7-9, the J call TRBJ2-2; tentative D call: TRBD1 (5 bases). V was trimmed by 1 base and J by 0 bases, leaving 12 bases between them. This CDR3 comprises 17 residues. Germline V gene lookup returns CDR1 SEHNR and CDR2 FQNEAQ (reference sequence).

CDR3 region: CASSLGGASSYEQYF. Written as DNA, the CDR3 is TGTGCCAGCAGCTTGGGCGGGGCGAGCTCCTACGAGCAGTACTTC. The chain combines TRBV5-6 with TRBJ2-7; maybe TRBD2 (6 bases). Between the trimmed V and J ends, which lost 0 bases and 0 bases, there was a span of 10 bases. CDR3 size: 15 residues. CDR1 and CDR2 from the germline V gene are SGHDT and YYEEEE.

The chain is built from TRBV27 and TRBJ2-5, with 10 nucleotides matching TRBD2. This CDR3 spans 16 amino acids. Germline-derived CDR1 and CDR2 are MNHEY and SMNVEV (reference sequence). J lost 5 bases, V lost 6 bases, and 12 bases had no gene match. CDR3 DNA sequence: TGTGCCAGCAGGTCCTTAGCGGGGGGAGGGGTGGAGACCCAGTACTTC. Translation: CASRSLAGGGVETQYF.

The CDR3: CASSSKTSYTEAFF. The CDR3, as DNA: TGTGCCAGCAGCTCGAAAACGAGTTACACTGAAGCTTTCTTT. The genes are TRBV7-8 and TRBJ1-1; D call uncertain. Between the trimmed V and J ends, which lost 4 bases and 3 bases, there was a span of 12 bases. The germline gives CDR1 SGHVS, CDR2 FQNEAQ. CDR3 length: 14 residues.

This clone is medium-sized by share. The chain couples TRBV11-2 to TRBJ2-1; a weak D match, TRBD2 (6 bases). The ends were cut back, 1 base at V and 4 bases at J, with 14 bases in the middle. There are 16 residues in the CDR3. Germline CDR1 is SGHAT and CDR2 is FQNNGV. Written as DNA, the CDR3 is TGTGCCAGCAGCTTAGCCCCGGAGGGCAGGTACAATGAGCAGTTCTTC. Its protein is CASSLAPEGRYNEQFF. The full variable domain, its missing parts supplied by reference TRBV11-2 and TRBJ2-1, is EAGVAQSPRYKIIEKRQSVAFWCNPISGHATLYWYQQILGQGPKLLIQFQNNGVVDDSQLPKDRFSAERLKGVDSTLKIQPAKLEDSAVYLCASSLAPEGRYNEQFFGPGTRLTVL.

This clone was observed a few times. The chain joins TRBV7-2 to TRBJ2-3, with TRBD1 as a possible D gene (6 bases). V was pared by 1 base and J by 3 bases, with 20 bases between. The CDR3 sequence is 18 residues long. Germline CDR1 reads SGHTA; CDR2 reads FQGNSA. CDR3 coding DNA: TGTGCCAGCAGCTTAGTGGTTTTTAGTGGCAGGGGAACAGATACGCAGTATTTT. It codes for CASSLVVFSGRGTDTQYF.

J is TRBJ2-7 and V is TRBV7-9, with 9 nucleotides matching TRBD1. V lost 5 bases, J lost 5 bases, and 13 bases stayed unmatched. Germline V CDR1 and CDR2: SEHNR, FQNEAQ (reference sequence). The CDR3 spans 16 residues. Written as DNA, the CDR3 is TGTGCCAGCAGCCAGGCCGGGACAGGGCCTTCCCACGAGCAGTACTTC. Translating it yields CASSQAGTGPSHEQYF. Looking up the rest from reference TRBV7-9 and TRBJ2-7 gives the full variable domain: DTGVSQNPRHKITKRGQNVTFRCDPISEHNRLYWYRQTLGQGPEFLTYFQNEAQLEKSRLLSDRFSAERPKGSFSTLEIQRTEQGDSAMYLCASSQAGTGPSHEQYFGPGTRLTVT.

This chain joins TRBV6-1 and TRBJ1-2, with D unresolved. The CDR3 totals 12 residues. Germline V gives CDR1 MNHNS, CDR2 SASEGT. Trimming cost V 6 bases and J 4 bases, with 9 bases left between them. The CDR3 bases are TGTGCCAGCAGCCAGTATCCCTATGGCTACACCTTC. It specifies CASSQYPYGYTF.

The CDR3 spells CASSGGTGVYNSPLHF. CDR3 coding DNA: TGCGCCAGCAGCGGCGGGACAGGCGTCTATAATTCACCCCTCCACTTT. The chain couples TRBV5-1 to TRBJ1-6; 8 positions agree with TRBD1. V was pared by 4 bases and J by 3 bases, with 6 bases of the junction left unmatched. The CDR3 runs to 16 residues. Germline CDR1 SGHRS, CDR2 YFSETQ.

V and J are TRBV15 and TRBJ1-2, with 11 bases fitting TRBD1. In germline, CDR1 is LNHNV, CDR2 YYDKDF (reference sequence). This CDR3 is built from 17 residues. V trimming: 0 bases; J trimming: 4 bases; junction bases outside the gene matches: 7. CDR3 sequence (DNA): TGTGCCACCAGCAGAGATCTTGGACAGGGGGCTTTCTATGGCTACACCTTC. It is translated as CATSRDLGQGAFYGYTF.

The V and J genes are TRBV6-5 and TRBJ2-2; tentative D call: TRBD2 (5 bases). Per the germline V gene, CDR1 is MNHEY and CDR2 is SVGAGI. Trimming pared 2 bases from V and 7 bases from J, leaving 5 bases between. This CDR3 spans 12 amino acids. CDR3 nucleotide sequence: TGTGCCAGCAGTTACCGGGGCGGGGAGCTGTTTTTT. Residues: CASSYRGGELFF.